The 11 T cell receptor beta chains below were found in one sample sequenced in a study of tumor and adjacent non-tumor tissue in lung cancer. A modified ARM-PCR protocol with three rounds of nested PCR amplified TCRbeta. Each CDR3 protein is one row after TCRdb ran MiXCR on the multiplex PCR reads. The sample records 120,000 or so distinct CDR3 sequences, over 65% being singletons. The template was RNA from unsorted bulk tissue. The sample was lung tumor tissue. These receptors were taken from a man younger than 40 with non-small cell lung cancer.

In regard to this clonotype: Germline and junction disagree at one end, which may indicate a read error. This sequence joins TRBV11-2 and TRBJ1-2, with 8 bases that match TRBD1. The CDR3 runs 12 residues. CDR1 SGHAT and CDR2 FQNNGV come from the germline V gene. CDR3 region: CDSSKTGDGYIF. CDR3 DNA sequence: TGTGACAGCAGCAAGACAGGGGATGGCTACATCTTC.

This clonotype was detected many times. The chain carries TRBV7-8 and TRBJ2-7, with a possible D match to TRBD2 (5 bases). CDR3 size: 12 residues. The germline V gene has CDR1 SGHVS and CDR2 FQNEAQ. Deletions cut 5 bases from V and 5 bases from J, with 10 bases between. The DNA of the CDR3 is TGTGCCAGCAGCCAGATGGGAGACGAGCAGTACTTC. Protein sequence: CASSQMGDEQYF.

This clonotype was counted at least ten times. The rearrangement uses TRBV20-1 and TRBJ1-5; the D gene is possibly TRBD1 (5 bases). Trimming left V 3 bases short and J 3 bases short, with 12 bases between. This CDR3 has 14 residues. Germline loops: CDR1 DFQATT, CDR2 SNEGSKA (reference sequence). CDR3: CSARSGMINQPQHF. As DNA, the CDR3 is TGCAGTGCTAGGTCAGGGATGATCAATCAGCCCCAGCATTTT.

Notes on this clonotype: A much larger clone differs by one base, so this may be a read error. This chain links TRBV12-3 or TRBV12-4 with TRBJ1-5; possible D gene TRBD1, 5 bases. CDR3 size: 14 residues. The CDR3: CASSKGRGNQTQHF. The CDR3 nucleotides read TGTGCCAGCAGCAAGGGACGGGGCAATCAGACCCAGCATTTT.

Points on this clonotype: Sequence at one end of the junction differs from germline and may be a read error. The chain recombines TRBV6-2 or TRBV6-3 with TRBJ2-6, with D perhaps TRBD1 (5 bases). The CDR3 contains 15 residues. Germline CDR1 and CDR2: MNHEY and SVGEGT. This chain's CDR3 is CASSPRWSGANVLTF. The DNA of the CDR3 is TGTGCCAGCAGTCCCAGGTGGTCTGGGGCCAACGTCCTGACTTTT.

This clonotype has more than one count but fewer than ten. A much larger clone lies a single base off, so this may be a read error. The rearrangement uses TRBV20-1 and TRBJ2-5; TRBD1 agrees at 11 bases. V lost 2 bases, J lost 5 bases, and 4 bases stayed unmatched. The V gene's germline CDR1 is DFQATT and CDR2 SNEGSKA (reference sequence). This CDR3 comprises 14 residues. CDR3 loop: CSARWDRGDETQYF. CDR3 sequence (DNA): TGCAGTGCTAGATGGGACAGGGGGGACGAGACCCAGTACTTC.

This clonotype was recorded a few times. The J gene is TRBJ1-5, the V gene TRBV24-1; D not certain. V gave up 8 bases and J gave up 7 bases, with 14 bases separating them. The CDR3 is 13 amino acids. Germline lookup yields CDR1 KGHDR and CDR2 SFDVKD. The chain's CDR3 is CATNNGRGQPQHF. Written as DNA, the CDR3 is TGTGCCACCAATAACGGGCGCGGGCAGCCCCAGCATTTT.

Details on this clonotype: This may be a read error: a much more frequent sequence differs by one nucleotide. The chain recombines TRBV29-1 with TRBJ2-3, with TRBD2 matching over 7 bases. From germline, CDR1 is SQVTM and CDR2 ANQGSEA. Unmatched junction bases numbered 7, after V lost 5 bases and J lost 2 bases. The CDR3 is made up of 14 amino acids. The CDR3 nucleotides read TGCAGCGTTATAGGACTAGAAGTCACAGATACGCAGTATTTT. As protein: CSVIGLEVTDTQYF.

With respect to this clonotype: Germline and junction disagree at one end, which may indicate a read error. The chain combines TRBV29-1 with TRBJ1-2, with no clear D. The length of the CDR3 is 12 residues. Germline CDR1 is SQVTM and CDR2 is ANQGSEA. CDR3 sequence reads: CSVADSYYCYTF. The CDR3 DNA reads as TGCAGCGTTGCGGATAGCTACTATTGCTACACCTTC.

The sample holds one count of this clonotype. The chain has TRBV11-3 and TRBJ1-1; 7 bases align to TRBD1. CDR3 size: 14 residues. The germline gives CDR1 SGHNT, CDR2 YENEEA. V lost 9 bases and J lost 7; bases outside the gene matches: 14. CDR3 amino acids: CARSRQGGGVEAFF. As DNA, the CDR3 is TGTGCCAGGAGCCGACAGGGAGGGGGCGTTGAAGCTTTCTTT.

Of note for this clonotype: One end of the junction varies from germline; a read error may be responsible. This chain links TRBV4-1 with TRBJ1-5; weak D call: TRBD1 (6 bases). This CDR3 comprises 14 residues. From germline, CDR1 is MGHRA and CDR2 YSYEKL. The CDR3 region is CANGQEQGNQSQHF. CDR3 DNA sequence: TGCGCTAACGGCCAAGAACAGGGTAATCAGTCCCAGCATTTT.